Listed below are T cell receptor beta chains from one sample, sequenced in a study of molecular identifiers for immune sequencing clone quantification. TCRdb processed the PCR reads anew with MiXCR; each CDR3 protein has one entry. This table has approximately 97,000 distinct CDR3 sequences, approximately 25% appearing once. What was sequenced was naive CD8+ T cells from blood, with Jurkat cell RNA spiked in. The receptors originated from a human donor in good health. Some libraries in this study had Jurkat cell RNA spiked in. Each CDR3 is given with its conserved first and last residue. Only part of the rows carry a size: once, few, many, or a class if the clone is expanded.

v_call,clone_size,cdr3_aa
TRBV6-1,many,CASSEEVPNSSGQQYF
TRBV28,many,CASSFETGTADELGYTF
TRBV4-3,few,CASSHFFSSTDTQYF
TRBV28,NA,CASSLALAGGVLGAIHIQYF
TRBV5-1,many,CASSFSRGMLHEQYF
TRBV7-2,NA,CARSVLAFSDTQYF
TRBV12-3/TRBV12-4,many,CASRTGGSNQPQHF
TRBV28,many,CASSTSTGVETQYF
TRBV6-2/TRBV6-3,many,CASNNPTSVDTQYF
TRBV7-9,many,CASSFPQAWDVSGNTIYF
TRBV29-1,NA,CGAVFGTALGEQFF
TRBV7-6,many,CASSLSGMPTDTQYF
TRBV7-2,many,CALQTGDEQFF
TRBV2,NA,CAGQTSGGYNEQLF
TRBV30,NA,CAWSRDSYNEQFF
TRBV6-6,few,CASNDRALYQPQHF